Shown below are 21 T cell receptor beta chains from a single sample sequenced in a study of persistence of HIV-infected CD4 T cells. The antigens these receptors bind are not known. This nonspecific control used anti-CD3/anti-CD28 bead stimulation of CD4+ T cells. Responding CD4+ T cells were sorted by upregulation of both CD40 ligand and CD69. The libraries were made with immunoSEQ version 4 in survey mode. Sequenced by immunoSEQ multiplex PCR; TCRdb stores in-frame clones only, minus some. The sample comprises 40,000 or so clones, roughly nine tenths of which are singletons, and approximately 0.93% rests with the top ten. The specimen comprised CD4+ T cells sorted from PBMCs after roughly 18-hour stimulation, sampled from a patient who received antiretroviral therapy. The receptor set was obtained from an adult man with HIV who was CMV-seropositive.

This sequence joins TRBV19 and TRBJ2-7, with D possibly TRBD1 on 7 matching bases. CDR3 length equals 15 residues. Germline V gene sequence: CDR1 LNHDA, CDR2 SQIVND (reference sequence). The V end was cut by 1 base, the J end by 1 base, with 11 bases between. In DNA, the CDR3 is TGTGCCAGTAGTATAGGGAGGGGGCGGTCCTACGAGCAGTACTTC. It yields the protein CASSIGRGRSYEQYF.

The gene calls are TRBV6-5 and TRBJ1-2, with D maybe TRBD1 (6 bases). Germline-derived CDR1 and CDR2 are MNHEY and SVGAGI. The CDR3 runs 14 residues. Trimming took 9 bases from V and 4 from J, leaving 18 bases between them. The CDR3 region is CASFEPSRGYGYTF. The CDR3 DNA follows: TGTGCCAGTTTTGAGCCTTCCAGGGGCTATGGCTACACCTTC.

The chain links TRBV18 to TRBJ1-1; no firm D call. Trimming stripped 4 bases from V and 2 bases from J, with 14 bases between. This CDR3 spans 15 amino acids. From germline, CDR1 is KGHSH and CDR2 LQKENI. CDR3 coding DNA: TGTGCCAGCTCACTCCAAGGACGTCTCAACACTGAAGCTTTCTTT. Translated: CASSLQGRLNTEAFF.

This clone was seen a few times. V and J are TRBV3-1 (or the pseudogene TRBV3-2) and TRBJ2-3; D is ambiguous. This CDR3 region has 12 residues. With 4 bases removed from V and 3 bases from J, the gap between germline ends came to 5 bases. Germline lookup yields CDR1 LGHDT and CDR2 YNNKEL (reference sequence). CDR3 in DNA: TGTGCCAGCAGCCGAGCAACAGATACGCAGTATTTT. It encodes CASSRATDTQYF.

The chain carries TRBV5-1 and TRBJ2-1; D not resolved. The CDR3 totals 15 residues. The V gene's germline CDR1 is SGHRS and CDR2 YFSETQ. The V gene lost 6 bases and the J gene lost 0 bases, with 13 bases spanning the gap. The CDR3 DNA reads TGCGCCAGCATGGACCCCACCAGCTCCTACAATGAGCAGTTCTTC. Protein product: CASMDPTSSYNEQFF.

V and J are TRBV7-2 and TRBJ1-6; TRBD1 agrees at 7 bases. Germline assignment: CDR1 SGHTA and CDR2 FQGNSA. CDR3 length equals 15 residues. The junction had 10 bases not matched to a gene; V was cut back by 4 bases and J by 10 bases. Here the CDR3 DNA reads TGTGCCAGCAGCTCCCAGACAGGGAGCGAGTCACCCCTCCACTTT. This codes for CASSSQTGSESPLHF.

The V and J genes are TRBV10-1 and TRBJ2-3; a possible D gene is TRBD1 (5 bases). CDR3 length equals 14 residues. Germline V lookup: CDR1 WNHNN, CDR2 SYGVQD (reference sequence). V gave up 2 bases and J gave up 6 bases, with 12 bases separating them. Here the CDR3 DNA reads TGCGCCAGCAGTGAGGCAGGGTCCCAGGATACGCAGTATTTT. It specifies CASSEAGSQDTQYF.

The V gene is TRBV6-5, the J gene TRBJ1-5; 9 bases fit TRBD1. CDR3 size: 15 residues. CDR1 MNHEY and CDR2 SVGAGI come from the germline V gene. The trim removed 5 bases at V and 2 bases at J, leaving 4 bases unmatched. The CDR3 DNA follows: TGTGCCAGCAGTCTGGACAGGGGAGGCAATCAGCCCCAGCATTTT. Protein sequence: CASSLDRGGNQPQHF.

J is TRBJ1-1 and V is TRBV18; TRBD1 agrees at 7 bases. Germline assignment: CDR1 KGHSH and CDR2 LQKENI. V was pared by 5 bases and J by 5 bases, with 2 bases of the junction left unmatched. The CDR3 length is 12 residues. The CDR3 sequence: CASSSQGTEAFF. The CDR3 region has the DNA TGTGCCAGCTCATCACAGGGGACTGAAGCTTTCTTT.

The V call is TRBV6-5, the J call TRBJ1-2; 9 bases are shared with TRBD1. The CDR3 totals 14 residues. CDR1 is MNHEY and CDR2 is SVGAGI in the germline V gene. V gave up 7 bases and J gave up 5 bases; unmatched junction bases: 8. The CDR3 DNA reads TGTGCCAGCATCCTCGGACAGGGGAAGTATGGCTACACCTTC. Translation gives CASILGQGKYGYTF.

The chain uses TRBV24-1 and TRBJ2-1, with 12 nucleotides matching TRBD2. Germline V gene sequence: CDR1 KGHDR, CDR2 SFDVKD. The CDR3 has 16 amino acids. V dropped 3 bases and J dropped 4; count of bases not matched to a gene: 3. The CDR3 protein is CATSDPTSGGYNEQFF. As DNA, the CDR3 is TGTGCCACCAGTGATCCGACTAGCGGGGGATACAATGAGCAGTTCTTC.

The J gene is TRBJ1-5, the V gene TRBV18, with 10 bases aligning to TRBD1. V lost 3 bases and J lost 2; bases outside the gene matches: 4. Germline CDR1 and CDR2: KGHSH and LQKENI. The CDR3 is 16 amino acids. The DNA for the CDR3 is TGTGCCAGCTCACCTCTCGGGACAGGGGGCAATCAGCCCCAGCATTTT. Amino acids: CASSPLGTGGNQPQHF.

The chain uses TRBV15 and TRBJ1-2; D perhaps matches TRBD1 (6 bases). V lost 0 bases, J lost 5 bases, and 22 bases lay in between. This CDR3 spans 18 amino acids. Germline CDR1 and CDR2: LNHNV and YYDKDF (reference sequence). The CDR3 nucleotides are TGTGCCACCAGCAGAGATCAGGGGACAACCTCTCTAGTTTATGGCTACACCTTC. It is translated as CATSRDQGTTSLVYGYTF.

This chain uses TRBV6-6 with TRBJ1-2; D remains ambiguous. V shed 2 bases and J shed 8 bases, with 9 bases lying between them. This CDR3 region has 12 residues. The germline V gene encodes CDR1 MNHNY and CDR2 SVGAGI (reference sequence). The CDR3 is CASSYHKDGYTF. The CDR3 DNA sequence: TGTGCCAGCAGTTACCACAAGGACGGCTACACCTTC.

The J gene is TRBJ2-1, the V gene TRBV3-1 (or the pseudogene TRBV3-2); possibly TRBD2 for D (5 bases). The V end was cut by 4 bases, the J end by 6 bases, with 10 bases between. CDR1 and CDR2 (germline): LGHDT, YNNKEL (reference sequence). The CDR3 sequence is 13 residues long. This CDR3 reads CASSPTRINEQFF. CDR3 in DNA: TGTGCCAGCAGCCCAACTAGAATCAATGAGCAGTTCTTC.

The chain combines TRBV6-2 or TRBV6-3 with TRBJ2-3; D not resolved. The CDR3 totals 14 residues. The V and J ends lost 4 bases and 1 base respectively, with 9 bases between them. Germline lookup yields CDR1 MNHEY and CDR2 SVGEGT. CDR3 coding DNA: TGTGCCAGCAGTTGGGCCTATCGCACAGATACGCAGTATTTT. Amino acid sequence: CASSWAYRTDTQYF.

This clone was detected once. Other DNA sequences in this sample translate to the same CDR3. The V call is TRBV2, the J call TRBJ1-2; TRBD1 agrees at 9 bases. CDR1 SNHLY and CDR2 FYNNEI come from the germline V gene. The V and J ends lost 6 bases and 4 bases, in that order; junction bases with no gene match: 6. The CDR3 consists of 14 residues. CDR3 loop: CASRFRDRVYGYTF. The DNA of the CDR3 is TGTGCCAGCAGGTTTCGGGACAGGGTCTATGGCTACACCTTC.

The chain links TRBV27 to TRBJ2-3; TRBD2 aligns across 7 bases. The V gene end was trimmed by 6 bases and the J gene end by 2 bases; junction bases not matched to a gene: 11. The CDR3 covers 16 residues. Germline V gene data show CDR1 as MNHEY and CDR2 as SMNVEV (reference sequence). DNA of the CDR3: TGTGCCAGCAGCCCTAGACTAGCCTCATTCACAGATACGCAGTATTTT. Its translation: CASSPRLASFTDTQYF.

The chain recombines TRBV19 with TRBJ2-7, with D possibly being TRBD1 (6 bases). Between the trimmed V and J ends, which lost 2 bases and 4 bases, there was a span of 12 bases. This CDR3 comprises 14 residues. CDR1 LNHDA and CDR2 SQIVND come from the germline V gene (reference sequence). The CDR3 nucleotides are TGTGCCAGTAGTATACAGGGGAGACGGTACGAGCAGTACTTC. This translates into CASSIQGRRYEQYF.

The chain links TRBV30 to TRBJ2-7, with D possibly being TRBD1 (5 bases). V lost 1 base and J lost 5, with 15 bases in between. CDR3 length: 14 residues. Germline CDR1 reads GTSNPN; CDR2 reads SVGIG (reference sequence). The CDR3 spells CAWSEGQGVHEQYF. CDR3 bases: TGTGCCTGGAGTGAGGGGCAGGGTGTCCACGAGCAGTACTTC.

The count of this clone is one. V is TRBV2 and J is TRBJ2-7; TRBD1 agrees at 9 bases. The CDR3 runs 13 residues. The ends lost 6 bases at V and 6 bases at J; junction bases unmatched: 6. Germline lookup yields CDR1 SNHLY and CDR2 FYNNEI. The CDR3 sequence is CASRAGTGSEQYF. CDR3 DNA sequence: TGTGCCAGCAGGGCCGGGACAGGGAGCGAGCAGTACTTC. Full variable domain (remainder filled in from reference TRBV2 and TRBJ2-7): EPEVTQTPSHQVTQMGQEVILRCVPISNHLYFYWYRQILGQKVEFLVSFYNNEISEKSEIFDDQFSVERPDGSNFTLKIRSTKLEDSAMYFCASRAGTGSEQYFGPGTRLTVT.